One sample yielded the 14 T cell receptor beta chains listed below, sequenced in a study of blood T cell repertoires in COVID-19. The method was immunoSEQ multiplex PCR; TCRdb's version includes in-frame clones alone and lacks a portion of them. The table records tens of thousands of clones, over 75% of them present only once. Material: peripheral blood. The receptors originated from an elderly man with acute or convalescent COVID-19.

The J gene is TRBJ1-4, the V gene TRBV6-5; 8 nucleotides match TRBD1. CDR1 is MNHEY, CDR2 SVGAGI, per germline. The J segment lost 8 bases and the V segment lost 5 bases, leaving 7 bases of the junction unmatched. There are 14 residues in the CDR3. CDR3 nucleotides: TGTGCCAGCAGTAGGACAGGGATCGGGGAAAAACTGTTTTTT. Translation gives CASSRTGIGEKLFF.

The gene calls are TRBV6-5 and TRBJ2-7, with TRBD1 matching over 8 bases. Germline lookup yields CDR1 MNHEY and CDR2 SVGAGI. There are 16 residues in the CDR3. The J segment lost 0 bases and the V segment lost 2 bases, leaving 6 bases of the junction unmatched. CDR3 residues: CASSYGQGKSSYEQYF. CDR3 coding DNA: TGTGCCAGCAGTTACGGACAGGGAAAGAGCTCCTACGAGCAGTACTTC.

The rearrangement uses TRBV6-1 and TRBJ2-1; 7 positions agree with TRBD2. Germline lookup yields CDR1 MNHNS and CDR2 SASEGT. The CDR3 extends over 14 amino acids. The V gene end was trimmed by 2 bases and the J gene end by 9 bases; junction bases not matched to a gene: 7. The CDR3 protein is CASSESGGRVEQFF. The DNA of the CDR3 is TGTGCCAGCAGTGAATCGGGGGGACGTGTTGAGCAGTTCTTC.

V and J are TRBV5-4 and TRBJ2-2; D might be TRBD1 (6 bases). Germline V gene sequence: CDR1 SGHNT, CDR2 YYREEE (reference sequence). The V and J ends lost 3 bases and 5 bases respectively, with 11 bases between them. This CDR3 has 14 residues. CDR3: CASSSTQGTGELFF. CDR3 DNA sequence: TGTGCCAGCAGCTCCACGCAGGGGACCGGGGAGCTGTTTTTT.

The rearrangement uses TRBV10-3 and TRBJ2-7; 8 nucleotides align to TRBD2. V shed 7 bases and J 2 bases; nucleotides not matched to a gene: 7. Germline CDR1 and CDR2: ENHRY and SYGVKD. This CDR3 is built from 14 residues. CDR3 in DNA: TGTGCCATCAAGGCTAGCGGGCCCACCTACGAGCAGTACTTC. Encoded protein: CAIKASGPTYEQYF.

The chain links TRBV2 to TRBJ2-3; no clear D gene. Trimming took off 4 bases at V and 5 bases at J, with 7 bases between the two ends. Germline-derived CDR1 and CDR2 are SNHLY and FYNNEI. The CDR3 spans 12 residues. The CDR3 nucleotides read TGTGCCAGCAGTGTACGAGGAGATACGCAGTATTTT. It is translated as CASSVRGDTQYF. Looking up the rest from reference TRBV2 and TRBJ2-3 gives the full variable domain: EPEVTQTPSHQVTQMGQEVILRCVPISNHLYFYWYRQILGQKVEFLVSFYNNEISEKSEIFDDQFSVERPDGSNFTLKIRSTKLEDSAMYFCASSVRGDTQYFGPGTRLTVL.

The chain carries TRBV18 and TRBJ2-3; TRBD2 is a possible D gene (6 bases). The V end was cut by 3 bases, the J end by 1 base, with 20 bases between. Per germline, CDR1 KGHSH and CDR2 LQKENI. The CDR3 is made up of 18 amino acids. The CDR3 nucleotides are TGTGCCAGCTCACCCGAAAGGGAAATAGCGGCCGGCACAGATACGCAGTATTTT. It translates to CASSPEREIAAGTDTQYF. The full variable domain, with the rest looked up from reference TRBV18 and TRBJ2-3, is NAGVMQNPRHLVRRRGQEARLRCSPMKGHSHVYWYRQLPEEGLKFMVYLQKENIIDESGMPKERFSAEFPKEGPSILRIQQVVRGDSAAYFCASSPEREIAAGTDTQYFGPGTRLTVL.

The gene calls are TRBV6-6 and TRBJ2-7, with 9 bases aligning to TRBD1. The V and J ends lost 0 bases and 8 bases, in that order; junction bases with no gene match: 8. Germline-derived CDR1 and CDR2 are MNHNY and SVGAGI (reference sequence). This CDR3 contains 15 residues. CDR3 region: CASSYSRGQGSKQYF. CDR3 nucleotides: TGTGCCAGCAGTTACTCCCGGGGACAGGGTAGCAAGCAGTACTTC.

This chain connects TRBV19 to TRBJ2-5, with D possibly matching TRBD1 (6 bases). The germline CDR1 and CDR2 sequences are LNHDA and SQIVND (reference sequence). The CDR3 is 14 residues long. V was clipped by 4 bases and J by 3 bases, with 12 bases between them. CDR3 in DNA: TGTGCCAGTAGTAAATGGGACACTGAAGAGACCCAGTACTTC. Translated: CASSKWDTEETQYF.

This rearrangement joins TRBV24-1 to TRBJ1-2; D possibly corresponds to TRBD1 (5 bases). Between the trimmed V and J ends, which lost 1 base and 4 bases, there was a span of 9 bases. Germline V gives CDR1 KGHDR, CDR2 SFDVKD. The CDR3 covers 14 residues. CDR3 in DNA: TGTGCCACCAGTGATTTAACCAGGGCCTATGGCTACACCTTC. Amino acids: CATSDLTRAYGYTF.

This sequence joins TRBV24-1 and TRBJ2-1; D call uncertain. The CDR3 is 15 amino acids. The ends were cut back, 3 bases at V and 8 bases at J, with 16 bases in the middle. Germline CDR1 and CDR2: KGHDR and SFDVKD. CDR3 in DNA: TGTGCCACCAGTGATCCGCGCTTGAATATATATGAGCAGTTCTTC. Translated, it gives CATSDPRLNIYEQFF.

V and J are TRBV6-4 and TRBJ2-1, with a weak D call TRBD2 (6 bases). Germline assignment: CDR1 MRHNA and CDR2 SNTAGT. Trimming stripped 8 bases from V and 7 bases from J, with 18 bases between. This CDR3 contains 14 residues. The CDR3 protein is CASSLQGGGNEQFF. As DNA, the CDR3 is TGTGCCAGCTCGCTCCAGGGAGGAGGAAATGAGCAGTTCTTC.

The rearrangement uses TRBV2 and TRBJ1-5; 7 nucleotides align to TRBD1. From germline, CDR1 is SNHLY and CDR2 FYNNEI. The CDR3 has 15 amino acids. V lost 6 bases to trimming and J lost 4 bases; unmatched junction nucleotides: 9. CDR3 sequence reads: CASRRSQGGNQPQHF. The CDR3 region has the DNA TGTGCCAGCAGGAGGAGCCAGGGGGGAAATCAGCCCCAGCATTTT.

The chain's CDR3 is CASSRGTPSLNEQFF. CDR3 DNA sequence: TGTGCCAGCAGCCGGGGGACCCCCTCCCTCAATGAGCAGTTCTTC. J is TRBJ2-1 and V is TRBV5-4; the D gene is possibly TRBD2 (6 bases). Germline assignment: CDR1 SGHNT and CDR2 YYREEE (reference sequence). V was clipped by 4 bases and J by 6 bases, with 17 bases between them. The CDR3 has 15 amino acids.